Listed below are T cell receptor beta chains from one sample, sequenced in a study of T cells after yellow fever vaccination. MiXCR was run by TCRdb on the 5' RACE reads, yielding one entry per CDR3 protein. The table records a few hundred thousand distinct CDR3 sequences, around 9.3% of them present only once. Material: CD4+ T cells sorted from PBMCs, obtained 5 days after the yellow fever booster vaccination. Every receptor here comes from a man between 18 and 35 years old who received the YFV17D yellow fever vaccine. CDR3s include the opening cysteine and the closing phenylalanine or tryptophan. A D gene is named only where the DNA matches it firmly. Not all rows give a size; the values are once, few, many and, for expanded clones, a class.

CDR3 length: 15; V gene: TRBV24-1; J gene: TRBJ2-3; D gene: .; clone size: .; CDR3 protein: CATSASPPFTDTQYF; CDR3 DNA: TGTGCCACCAGTGCTAGTCCGCCATTCACAGATACGCAGTATTTT
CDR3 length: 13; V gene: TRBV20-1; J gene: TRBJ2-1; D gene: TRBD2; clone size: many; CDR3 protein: CSAMGGLYNEQFF; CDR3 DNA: TGCAGTGCTATGGGAGGGCTATACAATGAGCAGTTCTTC
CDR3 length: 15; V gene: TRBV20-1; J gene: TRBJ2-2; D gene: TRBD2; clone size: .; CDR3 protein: CSARAGGPNTGELFF; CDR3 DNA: TGCAGTGCTAGAGCGGGGGGGCCGAACACCGGGGAGCTGTTTTTT
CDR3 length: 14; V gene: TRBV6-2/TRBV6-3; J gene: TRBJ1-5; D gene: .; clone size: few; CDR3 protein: CASSTFRGDQPQHF; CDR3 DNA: TGTGCCAGCAGTACGTTCCGGGGGGATCAGCCCCAGCATTTT
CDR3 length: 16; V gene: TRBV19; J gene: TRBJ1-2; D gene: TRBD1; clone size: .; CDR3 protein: CASSIPSLGGWYGYTF; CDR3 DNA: TGTGCCAGTAGTATACCCTCCCTAGGGGGCTGGTATGGCTACACCTTC
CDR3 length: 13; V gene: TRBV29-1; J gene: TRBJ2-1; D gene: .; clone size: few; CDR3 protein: CSVGKGGTTIQFF; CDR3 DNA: TGCAGCGTGGGCAAGGGGGGGACCACCATACAGTTCTTC
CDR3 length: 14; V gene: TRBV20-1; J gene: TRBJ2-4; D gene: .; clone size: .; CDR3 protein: CSAAAQGSKNIQYF; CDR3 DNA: TGCAGTGCTGCAGCCCAGGGTTCCAAAAACATTCAGTACTTC
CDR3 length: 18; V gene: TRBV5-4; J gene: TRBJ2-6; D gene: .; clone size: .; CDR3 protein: CASSSGPAQGSGANVLTF; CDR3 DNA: TGTGCCAGCAGCTCGGGTCCCGCCCAGGGCTCTGGGGCCAACGTCCTGACTTTC
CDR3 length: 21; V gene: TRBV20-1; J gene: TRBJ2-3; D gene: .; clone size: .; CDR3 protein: CSARSSLRPGAVALSTDTQYF; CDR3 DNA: TGCAGTGCTAGATCATCTCTCCGTCCGGGGGCCGTGGCTCTTAGCACAGATACGCAGTATTTT
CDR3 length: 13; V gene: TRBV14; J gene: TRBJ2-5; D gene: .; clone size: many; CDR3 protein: CASSQDWGETQYF; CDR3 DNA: TGTGCCAGCAGCCAAGATTGGGGAGAGACCCAGTACTTC
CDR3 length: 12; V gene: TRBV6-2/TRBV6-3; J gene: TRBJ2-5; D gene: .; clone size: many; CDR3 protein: CASRERWETQYF; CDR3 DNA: TGTGCCAGCAGGGAGCGGTGGGAGACCCAGTACTTC
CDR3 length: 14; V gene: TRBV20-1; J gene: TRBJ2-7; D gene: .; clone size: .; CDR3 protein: CSAREDGGSYEQYF; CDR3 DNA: TGCAGTGCTAGAGAGGACGGGGGATCCTACGAGCAGTACTTC
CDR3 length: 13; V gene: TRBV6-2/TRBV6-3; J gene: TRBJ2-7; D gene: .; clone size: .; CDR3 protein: CASSYARTGEQYF; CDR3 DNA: TGTGCCAGCAGTTACGCCAGGACGGGGGAGCAGTACTTC
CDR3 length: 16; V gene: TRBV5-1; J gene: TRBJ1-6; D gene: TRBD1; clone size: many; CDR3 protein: CASSSQGDIRNSPLHF; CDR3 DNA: TGCGCCAGCAGCTCGCAGGGGGACATAAGAAATTCACCCCTCCACTTT
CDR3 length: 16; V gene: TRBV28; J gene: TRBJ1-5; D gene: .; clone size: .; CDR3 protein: CASKIQGLRLNQPQHF; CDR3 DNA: TGTGCCAGCAAGATACAGGGCCTGAGACTCAATCAGCCCCAGCATTTT
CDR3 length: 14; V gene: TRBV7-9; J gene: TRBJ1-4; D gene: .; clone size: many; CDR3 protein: CATQRGTHNEKLFF; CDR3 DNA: TGTGCCACCCAGAGGGGGACCCATAATGAAAAACTGTTTTTT
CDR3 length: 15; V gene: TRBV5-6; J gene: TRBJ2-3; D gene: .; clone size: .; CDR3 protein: CASSLGSGRWDTQYF; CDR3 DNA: TGTGCCAGCAGCTTGGGGTCAGGGAGGTGGGATACGCAGTATTTT
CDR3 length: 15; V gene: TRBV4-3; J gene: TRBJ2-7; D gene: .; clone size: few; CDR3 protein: CASSQERALSYEQYF; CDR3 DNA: TGCGCCAGCAGCCAAGAAAGGGCGTTGTCCTACGAGCAGTACTTC
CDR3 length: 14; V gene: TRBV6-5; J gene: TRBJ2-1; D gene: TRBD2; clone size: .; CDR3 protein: CASSVSGRGETQFF; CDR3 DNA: TGTGCCAGCAGTGTCTCAGGGCGGGGGGAGACGCAGTTCTTC
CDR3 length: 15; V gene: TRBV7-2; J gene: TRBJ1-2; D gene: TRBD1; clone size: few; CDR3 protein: CASSRLPGQDYGYTF; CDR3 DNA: TGTGCCAGCAGCCGATTACCGGGACAGGACTATGGCTACACCTTC
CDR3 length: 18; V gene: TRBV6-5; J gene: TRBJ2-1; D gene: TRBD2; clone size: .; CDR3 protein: CASSYSGSGGAYFSEQFF; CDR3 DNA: TGTGCCAGCAGTTACTCAGGGAGCGGGGGGGCCTATTTTAGTGAGCAGTTCTTC
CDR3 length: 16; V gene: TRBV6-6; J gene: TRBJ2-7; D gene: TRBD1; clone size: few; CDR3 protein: CASSFDRTGVGYEQYF; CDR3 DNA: TGTGCCAGCAGTTTCGACAGGACAGGGGTAGGTTACGAGCAGTACTTC
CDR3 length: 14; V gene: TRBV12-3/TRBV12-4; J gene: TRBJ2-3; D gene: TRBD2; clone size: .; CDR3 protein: CATRLAGGPDTQYF; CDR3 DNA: TGTGCCACCCGACTAGCGGGGGGGCCGGATACGCAGTATTTT
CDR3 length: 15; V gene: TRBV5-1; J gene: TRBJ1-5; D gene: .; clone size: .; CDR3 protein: CASSLSGTNNQPQHF; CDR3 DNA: TGCGCCAGCAGCTTGAGCGGGACAAATAATCAGCCCCAGCATTTT
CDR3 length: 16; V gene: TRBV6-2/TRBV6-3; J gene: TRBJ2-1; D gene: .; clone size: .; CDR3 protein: CASSYGRGTLNNEQFF; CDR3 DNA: TGTGCCAGCAGTTACGGTCGCGGGACCCTGAACAATGAGCAGTTCTTC
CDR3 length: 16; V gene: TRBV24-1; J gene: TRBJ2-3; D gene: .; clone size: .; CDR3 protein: CATSDPGRFSTDTQYF; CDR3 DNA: TGTGCCACCAGTGATCCGGGACGGTTTAGCACAGATACGCAGTATTTT
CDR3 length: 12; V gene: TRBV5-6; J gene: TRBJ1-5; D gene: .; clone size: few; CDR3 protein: CAIGGCNQPQHF; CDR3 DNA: TGTGCCATTGGCGGGTGTAATCAGCCCCAGCATTTT
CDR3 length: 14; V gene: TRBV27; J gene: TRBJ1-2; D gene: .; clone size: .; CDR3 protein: CASSVQGGNYGYTF; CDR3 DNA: TGTGCCAGCAGTGTACAGGGTGGGAACTATGGCTACACCTTC
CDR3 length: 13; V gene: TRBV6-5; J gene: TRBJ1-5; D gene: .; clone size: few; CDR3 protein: CASSQGLTQPQHF; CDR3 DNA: TGTGCCAGCAGCCAGGGACTTACCCAGCCCCAGCATTTT
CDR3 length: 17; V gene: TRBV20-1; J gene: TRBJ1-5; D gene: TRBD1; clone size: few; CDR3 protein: CSARPDRRGHSNQPQHF; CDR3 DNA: TGCAGTGCTAGACCTGACAGGAGGGGGCATAGCAATCAGCCCCAGCATTTT
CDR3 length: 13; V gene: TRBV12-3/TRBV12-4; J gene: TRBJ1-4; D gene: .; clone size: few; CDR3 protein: CASGPGGLVKLFF; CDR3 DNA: TGTGCCAGCGGTCCGGGAGGCTTGGTGAAACTGTTTTTT
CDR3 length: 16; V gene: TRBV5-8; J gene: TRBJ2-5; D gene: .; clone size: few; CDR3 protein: CASSTPQGGGRETQYF; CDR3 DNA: TGTGCCAGCAGCACGCCACAGGGAGGAGGTAGAGAGACCCAGTACTTC